This TCR beta chain is from a study of blood T cell repertoires in COVID-19. Libraries were prepared by immunoSEQ multiplex PCR; TCRdb keeps only in-frame clonotypes and omits some of them. The data hold about 160,000 clones, with approximately 84% observed a single time. The receptor was isolated from an elderly woman with acute or convalescent COVID-19. The specimen sequenced was peripheral blood.

CDR3 DNA: TGCAGCGTTGAAGAGGGACAGGGACGACGAGCTTTCTTT. Translating gives CSVEEGQGRRAFF. The genes are TRBV29-1 and TRBJ1-1; 9 nucleotides align to TRBD1. The V and J ends lost 0 bases and 10 bases, in that order; junction bases with no gene match: 6. This CDR3 region has 13 residues. From germline, CDR1 is SQVTM and CDR2 ANQGSEA.